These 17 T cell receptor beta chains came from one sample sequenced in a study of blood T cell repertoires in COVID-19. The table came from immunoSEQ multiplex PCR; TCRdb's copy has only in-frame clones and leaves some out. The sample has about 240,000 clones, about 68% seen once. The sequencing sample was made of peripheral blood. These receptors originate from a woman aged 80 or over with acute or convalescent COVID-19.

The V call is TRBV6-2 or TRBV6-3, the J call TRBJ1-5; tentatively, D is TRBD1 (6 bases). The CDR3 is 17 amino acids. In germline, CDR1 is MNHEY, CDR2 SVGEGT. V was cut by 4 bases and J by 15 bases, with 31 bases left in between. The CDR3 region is CASSFFSLGAGKGRGHF. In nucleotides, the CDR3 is TGTGCCAGCAGTTTCTTCTCCTTGGGGGCAGGAAAGGGACGTGGGCATTTT.

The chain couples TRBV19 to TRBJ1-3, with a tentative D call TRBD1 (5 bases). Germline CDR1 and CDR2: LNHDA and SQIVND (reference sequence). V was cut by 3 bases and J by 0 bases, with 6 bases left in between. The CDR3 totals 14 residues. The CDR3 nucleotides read TGTGCCAGTAGTATGACAGCCTCTGGAAACACCATATATTTT. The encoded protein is CASSMTASGNTIYF.

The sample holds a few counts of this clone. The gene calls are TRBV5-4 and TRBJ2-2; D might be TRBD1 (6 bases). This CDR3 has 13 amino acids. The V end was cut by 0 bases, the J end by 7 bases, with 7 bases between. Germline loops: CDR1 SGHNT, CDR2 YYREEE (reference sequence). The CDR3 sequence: CASSLARGGELFF. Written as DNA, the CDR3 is TGTGCCAGCAGCTTGGCCAGGGGCGGGGAGCTGTTTTTT.

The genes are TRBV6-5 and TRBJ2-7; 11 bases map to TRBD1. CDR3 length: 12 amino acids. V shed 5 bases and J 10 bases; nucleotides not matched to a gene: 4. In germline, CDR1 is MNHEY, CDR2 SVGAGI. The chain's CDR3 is CASSKGQGEQYF. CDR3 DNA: TGTGCCAGCAGTAAGGGACAGGGGGAACAGTACTTC.

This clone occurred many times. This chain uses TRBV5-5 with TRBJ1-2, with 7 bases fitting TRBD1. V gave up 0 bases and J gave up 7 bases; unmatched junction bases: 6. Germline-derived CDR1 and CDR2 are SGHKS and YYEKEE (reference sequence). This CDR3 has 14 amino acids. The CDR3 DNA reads TGTGCCAGCAGCTTGGAGACAGGGTTGGGTGGCTACACCTTC. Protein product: CASSLETGLGGYTF.

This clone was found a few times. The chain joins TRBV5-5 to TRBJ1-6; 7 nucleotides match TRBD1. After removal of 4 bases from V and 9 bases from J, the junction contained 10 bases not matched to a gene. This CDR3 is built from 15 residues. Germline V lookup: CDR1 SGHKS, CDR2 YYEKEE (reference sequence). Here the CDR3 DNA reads TGTGCCAGCAGCGTCGAGAGGGGGCTAGGTTCACCCCTCCACTTT. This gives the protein CASSVERGLGSPLHF.

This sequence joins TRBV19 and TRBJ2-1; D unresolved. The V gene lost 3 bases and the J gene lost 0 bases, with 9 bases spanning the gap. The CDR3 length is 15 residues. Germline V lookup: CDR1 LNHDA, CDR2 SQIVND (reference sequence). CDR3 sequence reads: CASSMARSSYNEQFF. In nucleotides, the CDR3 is TGTGCCAGTAGTATGGCCCGAAGCTCCTACAATGAGCAGTTCTTC.

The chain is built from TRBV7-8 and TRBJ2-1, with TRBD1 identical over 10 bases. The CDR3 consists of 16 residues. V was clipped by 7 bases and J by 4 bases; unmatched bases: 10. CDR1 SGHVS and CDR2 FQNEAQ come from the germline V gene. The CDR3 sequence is CASIPSGTGVYNEQFF. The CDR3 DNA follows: TGTGCCAGCATCCCCTCCGGGACAGGGGTTTACAATGAGCAGTTCTTC.

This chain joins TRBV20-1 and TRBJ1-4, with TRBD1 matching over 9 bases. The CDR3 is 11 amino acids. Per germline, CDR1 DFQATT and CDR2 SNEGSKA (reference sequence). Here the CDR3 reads CAGTGNEKLFF. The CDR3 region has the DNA TGCGCCGGGACAGGGAACGAAAAACTGTTTTTT.

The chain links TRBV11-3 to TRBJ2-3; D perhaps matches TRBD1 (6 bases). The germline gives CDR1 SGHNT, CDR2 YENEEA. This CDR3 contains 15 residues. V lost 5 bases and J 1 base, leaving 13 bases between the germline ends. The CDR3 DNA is TGTGCCAGCAGCGTTAGGGGGTCAGGCACAGATACGCAGTATTTT. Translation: CASSVRGSGTDTQYF.

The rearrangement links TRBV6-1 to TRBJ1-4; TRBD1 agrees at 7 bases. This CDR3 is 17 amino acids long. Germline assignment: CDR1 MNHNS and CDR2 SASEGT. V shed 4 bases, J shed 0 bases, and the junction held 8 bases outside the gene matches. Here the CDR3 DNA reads TGTGCCAGCAGTGCACAGGGGCGCGGGGCAACTAATGAAAAACTGTTTTTT. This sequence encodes CASSAQGRGATNEKLFF.

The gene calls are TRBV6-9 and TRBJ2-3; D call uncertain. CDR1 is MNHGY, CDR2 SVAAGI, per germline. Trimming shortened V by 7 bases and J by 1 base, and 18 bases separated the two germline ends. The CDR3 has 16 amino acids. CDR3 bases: TGTGCCAGCACTAACCCGGCACGGGTTTGCACAGATACGCAGTATTTT. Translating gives CASTNPARVCTDTQYF.

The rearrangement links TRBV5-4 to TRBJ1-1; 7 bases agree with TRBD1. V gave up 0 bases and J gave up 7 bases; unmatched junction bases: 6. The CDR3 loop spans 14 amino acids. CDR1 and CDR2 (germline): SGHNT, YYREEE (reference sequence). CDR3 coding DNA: TGTGCCAGCAGCTTGGAAGGGGACAGCATTGAAGCTTTCTTT. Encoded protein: CASSLEGDSIEAFF.

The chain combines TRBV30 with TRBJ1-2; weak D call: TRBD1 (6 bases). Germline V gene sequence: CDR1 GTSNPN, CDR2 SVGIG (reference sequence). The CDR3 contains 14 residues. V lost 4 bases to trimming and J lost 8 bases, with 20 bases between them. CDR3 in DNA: TGTGCCTGGATTCGAACAGGGTCCAACTTAGGCTACACCTTC. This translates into CAWIRTGSNLGYTF.

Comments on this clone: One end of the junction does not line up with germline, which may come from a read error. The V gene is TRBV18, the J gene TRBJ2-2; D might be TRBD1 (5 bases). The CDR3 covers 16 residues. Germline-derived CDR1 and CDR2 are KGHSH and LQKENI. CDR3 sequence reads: CASSSPTVQNTGELFF. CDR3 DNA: TGTGCCAGCTCATCACCGACAGTGCAGAACACCGGGGAGCTGTTTTTT.

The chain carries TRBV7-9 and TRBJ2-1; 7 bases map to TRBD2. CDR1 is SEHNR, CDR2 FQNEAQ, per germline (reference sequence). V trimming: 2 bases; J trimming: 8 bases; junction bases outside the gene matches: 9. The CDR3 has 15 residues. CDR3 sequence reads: CASSLWGGSVDEQFF. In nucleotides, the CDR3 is TGTGCCAGCAGCTTATGGGGAGGGTCTGTGGATGAGCAGTTCTTC.

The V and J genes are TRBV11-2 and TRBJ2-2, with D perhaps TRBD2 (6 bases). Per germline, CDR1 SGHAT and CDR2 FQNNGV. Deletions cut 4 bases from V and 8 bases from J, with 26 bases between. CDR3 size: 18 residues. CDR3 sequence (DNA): TGTGCCAGCAGCTCCACCTTCCTACCTGGGGGAGGTCGGGGGGAGCTGTTTTTT. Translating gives CASSSTFLPGGGRGELFF.